These T cell receptor beta chains were read from a single sample in a study of cytomegalovirus exposure and HLA in healthy donors. This table comes from immunoSEQ multiplex PCR, and its TCRdb copy is limited to in-frame clones, with some not included. The profile shows roughly 220,000 clones, over 80% of them singletons. The source material was PBMCs. All receptors come from a woman aged 25 to 39 in good health and CMV-seropositive. The CDR3 runs from the conserved cysteine through the conserved F or W. Each record gives: J gene, V gene, CDR3 length, clone size, CDR3 protein. Expanded clones are given a class, and other clones once, few, many or no size at all.

>TRBJ2-1|TRBV28|11|NA
CASSSPGTQFF
>TRBJ2-1|TRBV9|14|NA
CASSAGLAANEQFF
>TRBJ1-5|TRBV27|15|few
CASSPSTGGNQPQHF
>TRBJ2-2|TRBV6-1|14|NA
CATSGATDTGELFF
>TRBJ2-1|TRBV11-2|15|NA
CASSFRDSPGGEQFF
>TRBJ2-7|TRBV6-6|12|NA
CASGLISYEQYF
>TRBJ1-1|TRBV27|14|NA
CASSSSRQTTEAFF
>TRBJ1-3|TRBV2|16|NA
CASSEQEAGLRNTIYF
>TRBJ2-7|TRBV25-1|15|once
CASSPPVPEAYEQYF
>TRBJ2-5|TRBV19|16|once
CASSRNWTSGRETQYF
>TRBJ2-7|TRBV10-3|12|once
CAISGELAGLTF
>TRBJ1-1|TRBV6-5|13|NA
CASSRRGGSEAFF
>TRBJ2-5|TRBV30|13|NA
CAWNFGGGETQYF
>TRBJ2-3|TRBV28|14|NA
CASKASGTTDTQYF
>TRBJ1-3|TRBV4-2|16|NA
CASSPGTGRSGNTIYF
>TRBJ1-5|TRBV11-2|15|NA
CASSLVGSSNQPQHF
>TRBJ2-7|TRBV28|13|NA
CASTLGQSYEQYF
>TRBJ2-5|TRBV27|13|NA
CASSFSGQETQYF
>TRBJ2-5|TRBV15|15|NA
CATSLRRGDPETQYF
>TRBJ2-3|TRBV29-1|12|NA
CSVASGSDTQYF
>TRBJ1-1|TRBV2|16|once
CASSEQTGGANTEAFF
>TRBJ2-7|TRBV7-2|15|once
CASSFHLAGPYEQYF
>TRBJ2-1|TRBV6-1|11|NA
CASSVLAGRFF
>TRBJ2-2|TRBV30|14|few
CAWSGLQHRGELFF
>TRBJ2-7|TRBV9|14|NA
CASSVEGVFGTQYF
>TRBJ2-1|TRBV5-6|14|NA
CASSLDWALEEQFF
>TRBJ2-7|TRBV4-2|15|NA
CASSQDWRRGYEQYF
>TRBJ2-7|TRBV11-3|13|NA
CASSQGQSYEQYF
>TRBJ2-7|TRBV6-1|14|NA
CASSWDRGVYEQYF
>TRBJ1-1|TRBV7-2|13|few
CASSSTRYTEAFF
>TRBJ2-7|TRBV27|15|NA
CASSFRATDGTEQYF
>TRBJ2-7|TRBV27|15|NA
CASSFQAGRTYEQYF
>TRBJ1-2|TRBV13|11|NA
CASSRGAGYTF
>TRBJ1-5|TRBV21-1|14|few
CASSGSKVRQPQHF
>TRBJ2-7|TRBV27|15|NA
CASSPSPGGLGEQYF
>TRBJ1-4|TRBV30|13|NA
CAWDRGTNEKLFF
>TRBJ2-7|TRBV14|15|NA
CASSQVRDSSYEQYF
>TRBJ1-4|TRBV7-9|13|NA
CATIGGKEEKLFF
>TRBJ1-2|TRBV2|14|few
CASSSDRQNYGYTF
>TRBJ2-2|TRBV5-4|12|once
CASSPDTGELFF
>TRBJ2-3|TRBV18|13|NA
CASSPSYTDTQYF